Below, one T cell receptor (beta chain) is given with its context. The sample originates from a study of blood T cell repertoires in COVID-19. Across the whole study: Acute and convalescent COVID-19 samples came from the United States, Italy and Spain.

The repertoire was sequenced with immunoSEQ multiplex PCR; TCRdb's copy has only in-frame clones and lacks some. The sample consists of fewer than 200,000 clones, more than 75% of them appearing once. The CDR3 loop spans 15 amino acids. Germline V gene sequence: CDR1 KGHSH, CDR2 LQKENI. Trimming shortened V by 2 bases and J by 1 base, and 9 bases separated the two germline ends. This receptor was taken from an older woman with COVID-19, enrolled during active disease. Input material: peripheral blood. J is TRBJ1-5 and V is TRBV18; D unresolved. Here the CDR3 reads CASSPSTRSNQPQHF. DNA of the CDR3: TGTGCCAGCTCACCATCTACGAGGAGCAATCAGCCCCAGCATTTT. The variable domain in full, completed from reference TRBV18 and TRBJ1-5, reads NAGVMQNPRHLVRRRGQEARLRCSPMKGHSHVYWYRQLPEEGLKFMVYLQKENIIDESGMPKERFSAEFPKEGPSILRIQQVVRGDSAAYFCASSPSTRSNQPQHFGDGTRLSIL.